The entry that follows covers one T cell receptor (beta chain) sequence. The sample belongs to a study of blood T cell repertoires in COVID-19. Using immunoSEQ multiplex PCR, the repertoire was profiled, and TCRdb retains in-frame clones only, with some absent. The sample includes just over 95,000 clones, 75% to 85% of them seen just once. The CDR3 totals 13 residues. The germline V gene has CDR1 MDHEN and CDR2 SYDVKM. V was trimmed by 6 bases and J by 5 bases, leaving 11 bases between them. The sequence was collected from a man in his sixties with acute or convalescent COVID-19. J is TRBJ2-1 and V is TRBV28; D might be TRBD1 (5 bases). The sample was peripheral blood. The CDR3 DNA follows: TGTGCCAGCAGCCAGACAGCCCACAATGAGCAGTTCTTC. Its protein is CASSQTAHNEQFF.